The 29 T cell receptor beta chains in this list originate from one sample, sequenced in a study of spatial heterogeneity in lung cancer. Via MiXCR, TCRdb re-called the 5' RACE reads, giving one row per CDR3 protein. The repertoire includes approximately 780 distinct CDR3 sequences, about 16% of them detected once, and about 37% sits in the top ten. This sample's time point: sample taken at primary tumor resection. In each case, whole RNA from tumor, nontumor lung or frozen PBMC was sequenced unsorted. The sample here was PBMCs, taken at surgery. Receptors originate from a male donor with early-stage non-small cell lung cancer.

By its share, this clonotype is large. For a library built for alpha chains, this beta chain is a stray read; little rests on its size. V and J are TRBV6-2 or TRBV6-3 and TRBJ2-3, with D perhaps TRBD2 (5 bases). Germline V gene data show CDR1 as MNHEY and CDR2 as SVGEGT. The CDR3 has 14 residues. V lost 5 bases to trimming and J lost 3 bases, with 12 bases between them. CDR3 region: CASSTEGWTDTQYF. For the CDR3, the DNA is TGTGCCAGCAGTACTGAGGGTTGGACAGATACGCAGTATTTT.

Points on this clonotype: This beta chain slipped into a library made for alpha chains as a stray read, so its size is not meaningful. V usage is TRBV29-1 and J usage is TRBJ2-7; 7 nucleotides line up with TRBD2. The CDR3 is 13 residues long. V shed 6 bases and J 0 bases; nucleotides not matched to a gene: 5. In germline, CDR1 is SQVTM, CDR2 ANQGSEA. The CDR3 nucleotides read TGCAGCGTCCGCGCGGGGGACTCCTACGAGCAGTACTTC. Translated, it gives CSVRAGDSYEQYF.

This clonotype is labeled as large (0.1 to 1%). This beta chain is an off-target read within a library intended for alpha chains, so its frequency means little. The CDR3 spells CASTMSGGAETQYF. In DNA, the CDR3 is TGTGCCAGTACAATGAGCGGGGGGGCCGAGACCCAGTACTTC. The chain carries TRBV28 and TRBJ2-5; 10 positions match TRBD2. V was pared by 9 bases and J by 5 bases, with 9 bases of the junction left unmatched. The CDR3 totals 14 residues. CDR1 is MDHEN, CDR2 SYDVKM, per germline.

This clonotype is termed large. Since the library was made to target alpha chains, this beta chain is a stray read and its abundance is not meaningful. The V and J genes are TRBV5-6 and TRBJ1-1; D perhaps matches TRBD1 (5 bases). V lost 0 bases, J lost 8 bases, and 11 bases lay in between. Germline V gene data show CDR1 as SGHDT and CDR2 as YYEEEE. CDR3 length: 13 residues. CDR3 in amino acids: CASSLVGWTEAFF. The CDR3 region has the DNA TGTGCCAGCAGCTTGGTCGGGTGGACAGAAGCTTTCTTT.

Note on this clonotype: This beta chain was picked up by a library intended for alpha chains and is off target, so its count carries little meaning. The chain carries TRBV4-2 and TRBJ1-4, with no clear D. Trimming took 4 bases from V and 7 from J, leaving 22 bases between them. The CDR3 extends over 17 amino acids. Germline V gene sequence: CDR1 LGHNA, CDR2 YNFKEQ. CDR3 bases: TGTGCCAGCAGCCTGTATTTGTTTGAGGGTCGAGCTGAAAAACTGTTTTTT. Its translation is CASSLYLFEGRAEKLFF.

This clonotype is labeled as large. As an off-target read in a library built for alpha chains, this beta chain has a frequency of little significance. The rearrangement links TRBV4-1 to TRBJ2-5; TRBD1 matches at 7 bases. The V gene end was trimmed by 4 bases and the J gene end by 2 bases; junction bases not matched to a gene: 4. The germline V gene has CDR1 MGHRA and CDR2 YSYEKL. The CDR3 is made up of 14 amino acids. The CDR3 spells CASSPGQLQETQYF. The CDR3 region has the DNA TGCGCCAGCAGCCCGGGACAGCTACAAGAGACCCAGTACTTC.

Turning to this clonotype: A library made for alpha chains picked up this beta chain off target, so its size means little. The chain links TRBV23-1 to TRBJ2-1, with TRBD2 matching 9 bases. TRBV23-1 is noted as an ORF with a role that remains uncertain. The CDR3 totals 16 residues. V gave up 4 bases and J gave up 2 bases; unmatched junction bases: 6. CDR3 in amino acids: CASSLREGPTYNEQFF. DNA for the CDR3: TGCGCCAGCAGTCTGCGGGAGGGCCCCACCTACAATGAGCAGTTCTTC.

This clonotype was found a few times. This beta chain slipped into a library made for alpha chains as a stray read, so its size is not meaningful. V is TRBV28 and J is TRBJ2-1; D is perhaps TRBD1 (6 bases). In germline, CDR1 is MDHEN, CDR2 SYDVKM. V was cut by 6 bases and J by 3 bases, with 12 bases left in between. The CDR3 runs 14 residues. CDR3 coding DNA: TGTGCCAGCAGGCCTCCGGACAGCTACAATGAGCAGTTCTTC. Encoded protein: CASRPPDSYNEQFF.

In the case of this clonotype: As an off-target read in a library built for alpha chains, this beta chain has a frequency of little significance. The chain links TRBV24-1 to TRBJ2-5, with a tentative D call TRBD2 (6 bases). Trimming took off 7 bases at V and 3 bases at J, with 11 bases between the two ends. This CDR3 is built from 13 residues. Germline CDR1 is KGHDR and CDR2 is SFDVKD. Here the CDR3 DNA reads TGTGCCACCAGGGCGAGGGAGGAAGAGACCCAGTACTTC. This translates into CATRAREEETQYF.

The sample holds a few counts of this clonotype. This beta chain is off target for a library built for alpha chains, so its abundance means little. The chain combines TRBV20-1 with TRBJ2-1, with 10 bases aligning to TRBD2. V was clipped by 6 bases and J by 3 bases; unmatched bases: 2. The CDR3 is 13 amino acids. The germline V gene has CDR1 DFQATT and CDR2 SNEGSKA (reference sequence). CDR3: CSARTSGYNEQFF. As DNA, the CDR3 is TGCAGTGCACGGACTAGCGGCTACAATGAGCAGTTCTTC.

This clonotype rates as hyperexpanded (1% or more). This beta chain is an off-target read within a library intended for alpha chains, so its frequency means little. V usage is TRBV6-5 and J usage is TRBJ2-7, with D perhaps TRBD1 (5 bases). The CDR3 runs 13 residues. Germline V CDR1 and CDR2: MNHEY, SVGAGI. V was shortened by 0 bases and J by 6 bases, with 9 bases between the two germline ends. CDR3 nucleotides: TGTGCCAGCAGTTACTCGAAGGGGTCCGAGCAGTACTTC. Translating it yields CASSYSKGSEQYF.

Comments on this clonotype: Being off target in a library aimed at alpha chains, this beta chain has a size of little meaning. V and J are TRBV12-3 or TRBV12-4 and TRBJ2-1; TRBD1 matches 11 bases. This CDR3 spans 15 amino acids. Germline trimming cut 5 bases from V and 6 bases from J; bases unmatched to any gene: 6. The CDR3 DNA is TGTGCCAGCAGTCCAACCGGGACAGGGGGCAATGAGCAGTTCTTC. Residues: CASSPTGTGGNEQFF.

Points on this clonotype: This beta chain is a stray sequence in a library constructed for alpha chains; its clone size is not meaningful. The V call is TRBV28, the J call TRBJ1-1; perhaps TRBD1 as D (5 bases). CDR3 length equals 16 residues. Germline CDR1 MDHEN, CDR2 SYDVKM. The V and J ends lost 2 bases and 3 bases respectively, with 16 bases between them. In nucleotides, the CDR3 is TGTGCCAGCAGTTTAAGAGAGGCGATAGGGGACACTGAAGCTTTCTTT. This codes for CASSLREAIGDTEAFF.

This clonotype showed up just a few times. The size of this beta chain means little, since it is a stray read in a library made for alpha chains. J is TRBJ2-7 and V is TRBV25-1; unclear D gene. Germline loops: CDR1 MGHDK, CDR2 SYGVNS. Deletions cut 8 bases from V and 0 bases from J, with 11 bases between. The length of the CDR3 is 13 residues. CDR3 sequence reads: CASALGGSYEQYF. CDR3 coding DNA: TGTGCCAGCGCACTGGGTGGCTCCTACGAGCAGTACTTC.

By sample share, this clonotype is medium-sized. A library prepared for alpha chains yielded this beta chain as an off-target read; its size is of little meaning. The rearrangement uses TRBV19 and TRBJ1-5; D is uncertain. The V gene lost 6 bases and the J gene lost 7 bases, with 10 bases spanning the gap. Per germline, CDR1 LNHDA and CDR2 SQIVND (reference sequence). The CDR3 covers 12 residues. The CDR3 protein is CASSDVGQPQHF. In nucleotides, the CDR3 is TGTGCCAGTAGCGACGTCGGACAGCCCCAGCATTTT. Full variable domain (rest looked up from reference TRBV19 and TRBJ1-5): DGGITQSPKYLFRKEGQNVTLSCEQNLNHDAMYWYRQDPGQGLRLIYYSQIVNDFQKGDIAEGYSVSREKKESFPLTVTSAQKNPTAFYLCASSDVGQPQHFGDGTRLSIL.

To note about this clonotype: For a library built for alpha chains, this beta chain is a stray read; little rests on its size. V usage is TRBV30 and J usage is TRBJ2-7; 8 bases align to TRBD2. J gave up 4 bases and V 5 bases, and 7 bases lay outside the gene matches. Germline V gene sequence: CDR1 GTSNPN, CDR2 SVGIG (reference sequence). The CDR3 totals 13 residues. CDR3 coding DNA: TGTGCCTGGTCCCGGGGGGGGCATTACGAGCAGTACTTC. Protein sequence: CAWSRGGHYEQYF. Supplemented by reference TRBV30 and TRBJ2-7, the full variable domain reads SQTIHQWPATLVQPVGSPLSLECTVEGTSNPNLYWYRQAAGRGLQLLFYSVGIGQISSEVPQNLSASRPQDRQFILSSKKLLLSDSGFYLCAWSRGGHYEQYFGPGTRLTVT.

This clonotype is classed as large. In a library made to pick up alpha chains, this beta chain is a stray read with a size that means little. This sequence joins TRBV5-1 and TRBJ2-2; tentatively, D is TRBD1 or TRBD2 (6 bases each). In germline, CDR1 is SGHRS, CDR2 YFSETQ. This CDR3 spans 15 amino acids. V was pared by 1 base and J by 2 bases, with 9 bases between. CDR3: CASSLTGANTGELFF. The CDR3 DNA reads TGCGCCAGCAGCTTGACGGGGGCTAACACCGGGGAGCTGTTTTTT.

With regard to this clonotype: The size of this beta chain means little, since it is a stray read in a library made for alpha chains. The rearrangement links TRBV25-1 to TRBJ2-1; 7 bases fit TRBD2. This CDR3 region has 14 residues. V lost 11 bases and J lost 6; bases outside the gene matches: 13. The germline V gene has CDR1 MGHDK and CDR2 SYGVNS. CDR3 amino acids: CAGARAGRGNEQFF. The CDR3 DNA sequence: TGTGCCGGGGCGAGGGCGGGGAGGGGCAATGAGCAGTTCTTC.

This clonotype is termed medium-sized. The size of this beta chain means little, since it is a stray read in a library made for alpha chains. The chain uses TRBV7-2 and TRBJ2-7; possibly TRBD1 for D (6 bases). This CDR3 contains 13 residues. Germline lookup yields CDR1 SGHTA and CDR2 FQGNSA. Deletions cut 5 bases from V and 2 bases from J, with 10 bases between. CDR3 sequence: CASSTDSAYEQYF. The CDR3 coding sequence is TGTGCCAGCAGCACGGACAGTGCCTACGAGCAGTACTTC.

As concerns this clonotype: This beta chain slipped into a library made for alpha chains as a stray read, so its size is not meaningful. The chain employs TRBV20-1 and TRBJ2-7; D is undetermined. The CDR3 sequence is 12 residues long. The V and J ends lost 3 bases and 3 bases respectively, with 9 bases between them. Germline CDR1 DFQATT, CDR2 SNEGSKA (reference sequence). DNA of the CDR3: TGCAGTGCTAGCCCCCAGATCTACGAGCAGTACTTC. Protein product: CSASPQIYEQYF.

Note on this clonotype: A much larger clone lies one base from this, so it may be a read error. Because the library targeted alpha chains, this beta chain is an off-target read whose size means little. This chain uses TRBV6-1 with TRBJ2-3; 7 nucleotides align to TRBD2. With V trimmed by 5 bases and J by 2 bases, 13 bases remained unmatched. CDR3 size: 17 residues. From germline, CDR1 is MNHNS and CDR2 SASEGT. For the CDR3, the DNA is TGTGCCAGCAGTCTCCGAAGCGGGAACTATCTCACAGATACGCAGTATTTT. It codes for CASSLRSGNYLTDTQYF.

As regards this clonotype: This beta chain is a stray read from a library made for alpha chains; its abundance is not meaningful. CDR3: CASSVQRGQGNTGELFF. In nucleotides, the CDR3 is TGTGCCAGCAGCGTTCAGCGGGGCCAAGGGAACACCGGGGAGCTGTTTTTT. The chain carries TRBV9 and TRBJ2-2; 7 bases are shared with TRBD2. The V segment lost 2 bases and the J segment 1 base; nucleotides outside the gene matches: 8. From germline, CDR1 is SGDLS and CDR2 YYNGEE. The CDR3 is made up of 17 amino acids.

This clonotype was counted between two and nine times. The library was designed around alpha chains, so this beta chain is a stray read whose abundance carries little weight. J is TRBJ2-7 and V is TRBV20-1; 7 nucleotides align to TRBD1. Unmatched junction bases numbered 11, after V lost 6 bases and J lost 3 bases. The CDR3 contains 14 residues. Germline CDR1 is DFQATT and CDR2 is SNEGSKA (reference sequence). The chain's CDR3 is CSATPVAGGYEQYF. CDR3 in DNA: TGCAGTGCAACCCCCGTGGCAGGGGGCTACGAGCAGTACTTC.

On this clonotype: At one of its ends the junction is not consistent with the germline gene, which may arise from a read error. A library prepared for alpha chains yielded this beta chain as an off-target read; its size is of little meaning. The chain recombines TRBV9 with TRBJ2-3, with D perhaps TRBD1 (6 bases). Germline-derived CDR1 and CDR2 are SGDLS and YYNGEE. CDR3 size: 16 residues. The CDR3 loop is CTSSATGTIITDTQYF. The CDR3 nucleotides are TGTACCAGCAGCGCCACCGGGACAATAATCACAGATACGCAGTATTTT.

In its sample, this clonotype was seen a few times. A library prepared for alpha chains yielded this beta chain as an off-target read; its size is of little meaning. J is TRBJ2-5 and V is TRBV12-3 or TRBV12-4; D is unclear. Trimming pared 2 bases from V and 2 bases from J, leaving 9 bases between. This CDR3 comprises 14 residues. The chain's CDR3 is CASSLPETQETQYF. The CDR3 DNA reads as TGTGCCAGCAGTTTACCAGAAACACAAGAGACCCAGTACTTC.

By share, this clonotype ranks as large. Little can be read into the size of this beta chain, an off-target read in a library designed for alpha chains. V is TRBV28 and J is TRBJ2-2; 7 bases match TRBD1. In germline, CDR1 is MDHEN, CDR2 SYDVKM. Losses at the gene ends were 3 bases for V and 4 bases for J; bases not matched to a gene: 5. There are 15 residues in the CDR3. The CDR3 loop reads CASSLGQSRTGELFF. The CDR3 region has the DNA TGTGCCAGCAGTTTGGGACAGTCTCGCACCGGGGAGCTGTTTTTT.

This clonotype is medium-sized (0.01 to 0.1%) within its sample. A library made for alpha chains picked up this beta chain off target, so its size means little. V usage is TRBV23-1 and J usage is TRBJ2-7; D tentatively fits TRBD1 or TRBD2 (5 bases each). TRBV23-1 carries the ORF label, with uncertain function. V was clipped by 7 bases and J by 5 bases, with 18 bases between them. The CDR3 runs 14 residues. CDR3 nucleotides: TGCGCCAGCAAACGTGGGGGATCGGTTAACGAGCAGTACTTC. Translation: CASKRGGSVNEQYF.

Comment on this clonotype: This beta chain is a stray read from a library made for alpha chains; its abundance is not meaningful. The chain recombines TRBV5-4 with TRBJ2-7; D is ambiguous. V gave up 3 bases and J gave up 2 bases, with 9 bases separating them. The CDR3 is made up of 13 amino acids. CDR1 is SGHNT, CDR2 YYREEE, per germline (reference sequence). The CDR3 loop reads CASSSKTAYEQYF. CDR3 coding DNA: TGTGCCAGCAGCTCAAAGACCGCCTACGAGCAGTACTTC.

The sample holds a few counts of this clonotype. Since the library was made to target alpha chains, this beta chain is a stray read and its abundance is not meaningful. CDR3 bases: TGTGCCAGCAGTGCCAACCTAGGGTATACGCAGTATTTT. Its protein product is CASSANLGYTQYF. J is TRBJ2-3 and V is TRBV12-3 or TRBV12-4, with D unclear. The CDR3 consists of 13 residues. The V gene lost 5 bases and the J gene lost 7 bases, with 13 bases spanning the gap.